A single sample gave rise to the 24 T cell receptor beta chains below, sequenced in a study of blood T cell repertoires in COVID-19 (TCRdb year 2020). Receptor libraries were prepared by the immunoSEQ multiplex PCR assay. TCRdb carries this immuneACCESS record with in-frame sequences only. Its versions omit some clonotypes, under half of them owing to an unresolved V gene in the studies checked, with the rest unexplained. This sample lists 190,000 or so clones; 94% were detected once. In total, the top ten clones hold about 0.76% of the sample. Sequencing input: peripheral blood. These receptors came from a man aged 25 to 40 with COVID-19, enrolled during active disease.

The V and J genes are TRBV4-1 and TRBJ2-3; D perhaps matches TRBD1 (5 bases). V was cut by 0 bases and J by 5 bases, with 18 bases left in between. This CDR3 has 17 amino acids. From germline, CDR1 is MGHRA and CDR2 YSYEKL. The CDR3, as DNA: TGCGCCAGCAGCCAAGATTCCACAGGCGGTTACCAAGATACGCAGTATTTT. This codes for CASSQDSTGGYQDTQYF.

The V and J genes are TRBV18 and TRBJ2-7; 9 bases align to TRBD1. The V gene end was trimmed by 3 bases and the J gene end by 5 bases; junction bases not matched to a gene: 5. This CDR3 spans 14 amino acids. Germline V lookup: CDR1 KGHSH, CDR2 LQKENI. As DNA, the CDR3 is TGTGCCAGCTCACCTCGGACAGGGGAGGACGAGCAGTACTTC. Residues: CASSPRTGEDEQYF.

The gene calls are TRBV9 and TRBJ1-3; no reliable D call. The germline V gene encodes CDR1 SGDLS and CDR2 YYNGEE. The CDR3 totals 13 residues. The V end was cut by 3 bases, the J end by 4 bases, with 8 bases between. CDR3 nucleotide sequence: TGTGCCAGCAGCGGTGCCGGGGGAAACACCATATATTTT. This encodes CASSGAGGNTIYF.

The rearrangement uses TRBV11-2 and TRBJ2-1, with TRBD2 as a possible D gene (5 bases). V lost 5 bases, J lost 6 bases, and 11 bases lay in between. CDR1 and CDR2 (germline): SGHAT, FQNNGV. The CDR3 covers 13 residues. As DNA, the CDR3 is TGTGCCAGCAGCCAGGACTTGCCCAATGAGCAGTTCTTC. It yields the protein CASSQDLPNEQFF. Supplemented by reference TRBV11-2 and TRBJ2-1, the full variable domain reads EAGVAQSPRYKIIEKRQSVAFWCNPISGHATLYWYQQILGQGPKLLIQFQNNGVVDDSQLPKDRFSAERLKGVDSTLKIQPAKLEDSAVYLCASSQDLPNEQFFGPGTRLTVL.

The J gene is TRBJ1-3, the V gene TRBV5-1; D is unclear. Germline CDR1 and CDR2: SGHRS and YFSETQ. Deletions cut 6 bases from V and 2 bases from J, with 12 bases between. This CDR3 region has 14 residues. The CDR3 reads CASKQTGPGNTIYF. CDR3 in DNA: TGCGCCAGCAAGCAAACGGGTCCTGGAAACACCATATATTTT.

The chain uses TRBV5-4 and TRBJ2-5; tentative D call: TRBD1 (6 bases). Deletions cut 3 bases from V and 5 bases from J, with 14 bases between. Germline loops: CDR1 SGHNT, CDR2 YYREEE (reference sequence). The CDR3 consists of 14 residues. CDR3 DNA: TGTGCCAGCAGCTCTACAGGGTTTGGGGAGACCCAGTACTTC. Encoded protein: CASSSTGFGETQYF.

The V gene is TRBV27, the J gene TRBJ1-6; 7 bases match TRBD1. The ends lost 3 bases at V and 7 bases at J; junction bases unmatched: 9. CDR1 and CDR2 from the germline V gene are MNHEY and SMNVEV (reference sequence). This CDR3 has 16 residues. Here the CDR3 reads CASSFYKGQPNSPLHF. The CDR3 nucleotides are TGTGCCAGCAGTTTCTATAAGGGACAGCCAAATTCACCCCTCCACTTT.

The chain couples TRBV2 to TRBJ1-3; possibly TRBD1 for D (6 bases). The CDR3 sequence is 14 residues long. Trimming took 2 bases from V and 8 from J, leaving 13 bases between them. The germline gives CDR1 SNHLY, CDR2 FYNNEI. Here the CDR3 reads CASSEINRADTIYF. CDR3 DNA sequence: TGTGCCAGCAGTGAAATAAACAGGGCGGACACCATATATTTT. Full variable domain (outside the CDR3, taken from reference TRBV2 and TRBJ1-3): EPEVTQTPSHQVTQMGQEVILRCVPISNHLYFYWYRQILGQKVEFLVSFYNNEISEKSEIFDDQFSVERPDGSNFTLKIRSTKLEDSAMYFCASSEINRADTIYFGEGSWLTVV.

This clone was recorded only once. This chain links TRBV9 with TRBJ1-1, with 7 bases matching TRBD1. This CDR3 has 16 amino acids. The trim removed 0 bases at V and 6 bases at J, leaving 11 bases unmatched. Per germline, CDR1 SGDLS and CDR2 YYNGEE. Here the CDR3 DNA reads TGTGCCAGCAGCGTAGTCGGGGACAGAAACCGTCCTGAAGCTTTCTTT. Residues: CASSVVGDRNRPEAFF.

V usage is TRBV9 and J usage is TRBJ2-3, with D tentatively TRBD2 (6 bases). The germline V gene encodes CDR1 SGDLS and CDR2 YYNGEE. CDR3 length: 16 amino acids. Trimming removed 0 bases from V and 0 bases from J, with 11 bases in between. The CDR3 region is CASSVVGGASTDTQYF. The CDR3 region has the DNA TGTGCCAGCAGCGTAGTAGGAGGGGCGAGCACAGATACGCAGTATTTT.

The chain joins TRBV11-2 to TRBJ1-5, with 9 bases aligning to TRBD1. The germline V gene has CDR1 SGHAT and CDR2 FQNNGV. Trimming at V came to 2 bases and at J to 4 bases, leaving 6 bases not matched to a gene. The CDR3 is 16 amino acids. The CDR3, as DNA: TGTGCCAGCAGCTTACTAGGACAGGGGAGAAATCAGCCCCAGCATTTT. This gives the protein CASSLLGQGRNQPQHF.

The V and J genes are TRBV9 and TRBJ2-3; D is uncertain. Trimming left V 0 bases short and J 4 bases short, with 3 bases between. The CDR3 runs 12 residues. Germline-derived CDR1 and CDR2 are SGDLS and YYNGEE. The CDR3 is CASSVASDTQYF. The CDR3, as DNA: TGTGCCAGCAGCGTAGCTTCAGATACGCAGTATTTT.

The V and J genes are TRBV4-1 and TRBJ2-7, with 9 bases matching TRBD2. Germline CDR1 MGHRA, CDR2 YSYEKL. The CDR3 is made up of 17 amino acids. The V segment lost 0 bases and the J segment 1 base; nucleotides outside the gene matches: 7. The CDR3 is CASSQEGRLAVSYEQYF. The CDR3, as DNA: TGCGCCAGCAGCCAAGAGGGCCGACTAGCGGTATCCTACGAGCAGTACTTC.

This chain joins TRBV5-1 and TRBJ2-3, with D perhaps TRBD1 (6 bases). Germline V gives CDR1 SGHRS, CDR2 YFSETQ. Deletions cut 0 bases from V and 2 bases from J, with 13 bases between. This CDR3 is 16 amino acids long. The CDR3 nucleotides read TGCGCCAGCAGCTTGGGGACAGACATCTTCACAGATACGCAGTATTTT. Its translation: CASSLGTDIFTDTQYF.

J is TRBJ1-2 and V is TRBV9; D unresolved. The CDR3 length is 14 residues. CDR1 is SGDLS, CDR2 YYNGEE, per germline. The germline V and J ends were trimmed by 4 bases and 7 bases, with 17 bases remaining between them. DNA for the CDR3: TGTGCCAGCAGCCCGACTTGGGTCGGGAGTGGCTACACCTTC. Protein product: CASSPTWVGSGYTF.

A single count supports this clone. The CDR3 protein is CAWREGQNTGELFF. The CDR3 coding sequence is TGTGCCTGGAGAGAGGGACAGAACACCGGGGAGCTGTTTTTT. The V call is TRBV30, the J call TRBJ2-2; TRBD1 might be the D (6 bases). Germline CDR1 is GTSNPN and CDR2 is SVGIG (reference sequence). Trimming removed 3 bases at V and 1 base at J, with 9 bases between. The CDR3 contains 14 residues.

This clone appeared a single time. The rearrangement links TRBV9 to TRBJ1-1; D unclear. Trimming shortened V by 0 bases and J by 1 base, and 7 bases separated the two germline ends. CDR1 and CDR2 (germline): SGDLS, YYNGEE. There are 14 residues in the CDR3. CDR3 in DNA: TGTGCCAGCAGCGTAGTGGCAACGAACACTGAAGCTTTCTTT. Amino acid sequence: CASSVVATNTEAFF.

CDR3 in DNA: TGTGCCAGCAGCGTAGCTCGGGACGGGGAGAAGGAGGGTTGGGGAGGCAATCAGCCCCAGCATTTT. Translation: CASSVARDGEKEGWGGNQPQHF. This rearrangement joins TRBV9 to TRBJ1-5, with TRBD1 as a possible D gene (5 bases). Trimming took 0 bases from V and 2 from J, leaving 30 bases between them. The CDR3 is made up of 22 amino acids. Germline CDR1 reads SGDLS; CDR2 reads YYNGEE.

The gene calls are TRBV2 and TRBJ2-3, with 13 bases matching TRBD2. V lost 6 bases, J lost 2 bases, and 14 bases stayed unmatched. The CDR3 is 19 amino acids. The germline V gene encodes CDR1 SNHLY and CDR2 FYNNEI. CDR3 sequence reads: CASRAEPGLAGQNTDTQYF. In DNA, the CDR3 is TGTGCCAGCAGAGCAGAACCGGGACTAGCGGGACAAAACACAGATACGCAGTATTTT.

This clone was seen a single time. The J gene is TRBJ1-5, the V gene TRBV30; possible D gene TRBD1, 5 bases. This CDR3 spans 15 amino acids. Germline V gene lookup returns CDR1 GTSNPN and CDR2 SVGIG (reference sequence). Trimming stripped 0 bases from V and 4 bases from J, with 13 bases between. CDR3 region: CAWSVLGDLNQPQHF. The CDR3 region has the DNA TGTGCCTGGAGTGTACTAGGGGACTTAAATCAGCCCCAGCATTTT. The full variable domain, its missing parts supplied by reference TRBV30 and TRBJ1-5, is SQTIHQWPATLVQPVGSPLSLECTVEGTSNPNLYWYRQAAGRGLQLLFYSVGIGQISSEVPQNLSASRPQDRQFILSSKKLLLSDSGFYLCAWSVLGDLNQPQHFGDGTRLSIL.

CDR3 sequence: CASSVGRGLDYGYTF. In DNA form, the CDR3 reads TGTGCCAGCAGCGTAGGCAGGGGGTTGGACTATGGCTACACCTTC. The rearrangement uses TRBV9 and TRBJ1-2, with 7 positions matching TRBD1. Germline trimming cut 0 bases from V and 3 bases from J; bases unmatched to any gene: 5. The CDR3 is made up of 15 amino acids. Looked up from germline, CDR1 is SGDLS and CDR2 is YYNGEE.

This sequence joins TRBV18 and TRBJ1-5, with 9 bases fitting TRBD1. J was trimmed by 5 bases and V by 3 bases; bases with no gene match: 8. The CDR3 contains 16 residues. Germline-derived CDR1 and CDR2 are KGHSH and LQKENI. The CDR3 here is CASSPLGQGNHQPQHF. The CDR3 DNA reads TGTGCCAGCTCACCCTTGGGACAGGGAAATCATCAGCCCCAGCATTTT.

The J gene is TRBJ2-7, the V gene TRBV7-9; 7 nucleotides line up with TRBD1. CDR3 length equals 14 residues. Germline V gene data show CDR1 as SEHNR and CDR2 as FQNEAQ (reference sequence). The V segment lost 4 bases and the J segment 6 bases; nucleotides outside the gene matches: 9. CDR3 coding DNA: TGTGCCAGCAGCTCCGGGAAGACAGGGTTCGAGCAGTACTTC. Its protein is CASSSGKTGFEQYF.

The rearrangement uses TRBV3-1 (or the pseudogene TRBV3-2) and TRBJ2-7; D might be TRBD2 (6 bases). The CDR3 sequence is 15 residues long. Trimming removed 4 bases at V and 12 bases at J, with 25 bases between. The germline V gene has CDR1 LGHDT and CDR2 YNNKEL (reference sequence). The CDR3 loop is CASSLEYLGGSPPYF. The CDR3, as DNA: TGTGCCAGCAGCCTGGAGTACTTGGGGGGATCCCCGCCGTACTTC.